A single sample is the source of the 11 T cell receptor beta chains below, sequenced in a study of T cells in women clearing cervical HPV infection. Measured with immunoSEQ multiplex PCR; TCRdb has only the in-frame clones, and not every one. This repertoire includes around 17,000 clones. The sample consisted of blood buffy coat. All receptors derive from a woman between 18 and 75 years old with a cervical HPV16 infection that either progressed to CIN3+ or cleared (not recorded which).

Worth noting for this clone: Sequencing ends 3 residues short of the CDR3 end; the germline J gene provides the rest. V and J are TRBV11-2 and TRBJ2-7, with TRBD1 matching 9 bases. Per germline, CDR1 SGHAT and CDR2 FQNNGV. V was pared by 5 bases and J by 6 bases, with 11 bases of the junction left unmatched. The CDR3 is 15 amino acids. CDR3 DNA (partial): TGTGCCAGCAGCCTCGGACAGGGGTCCTCGGGCGAG. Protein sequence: CASSLGQGSSGE. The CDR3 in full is CASSLGQGSSGEQYF.

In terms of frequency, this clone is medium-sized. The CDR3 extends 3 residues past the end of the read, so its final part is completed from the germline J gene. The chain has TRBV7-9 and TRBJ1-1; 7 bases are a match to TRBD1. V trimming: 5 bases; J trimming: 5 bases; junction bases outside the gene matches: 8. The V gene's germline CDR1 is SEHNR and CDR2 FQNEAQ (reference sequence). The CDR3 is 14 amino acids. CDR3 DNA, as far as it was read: TGTGCCAGCAGCACAGGGGTGAGACGGACTGAA. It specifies CASSTGVRRTE. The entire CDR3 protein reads CASSTGVRRTEAFF.

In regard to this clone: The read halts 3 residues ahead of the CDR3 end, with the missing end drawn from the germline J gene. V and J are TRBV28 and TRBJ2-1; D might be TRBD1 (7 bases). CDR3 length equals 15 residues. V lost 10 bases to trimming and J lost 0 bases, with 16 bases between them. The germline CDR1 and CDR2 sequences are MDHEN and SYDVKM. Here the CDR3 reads CATTRDRFSYNEQFF. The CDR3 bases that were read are TGTGCCACCACGCGGGACAGATTCTCCTACAATGAG.

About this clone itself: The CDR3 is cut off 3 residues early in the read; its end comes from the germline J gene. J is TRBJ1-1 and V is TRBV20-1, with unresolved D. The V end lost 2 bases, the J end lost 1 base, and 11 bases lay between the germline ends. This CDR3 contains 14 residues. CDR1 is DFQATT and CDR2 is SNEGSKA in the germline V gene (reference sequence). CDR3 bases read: TGCAGTGCTAGATTTCGTCCTTCGAACACTGAA. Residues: CSARFRPSNTE. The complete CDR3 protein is CSARFRPSNTEAFF.

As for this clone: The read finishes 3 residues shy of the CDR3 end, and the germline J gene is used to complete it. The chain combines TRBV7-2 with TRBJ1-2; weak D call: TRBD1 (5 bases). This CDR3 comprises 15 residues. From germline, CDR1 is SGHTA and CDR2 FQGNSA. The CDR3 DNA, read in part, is TGTGCCAGCACCCCTTCTGGGGCTAGTTACTACGAC. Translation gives CASTPSGASYYD. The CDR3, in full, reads CASTPSGASYYDYTF.

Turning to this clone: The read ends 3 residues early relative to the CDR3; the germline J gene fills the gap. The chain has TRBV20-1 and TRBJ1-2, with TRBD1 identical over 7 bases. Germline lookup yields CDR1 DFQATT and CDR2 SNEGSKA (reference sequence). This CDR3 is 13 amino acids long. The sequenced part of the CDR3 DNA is TGCAGTGCGCGGATCTCAGGGGGTCGCGGC. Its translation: CSARISGGRG. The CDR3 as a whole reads CSARISGGRGYTF.

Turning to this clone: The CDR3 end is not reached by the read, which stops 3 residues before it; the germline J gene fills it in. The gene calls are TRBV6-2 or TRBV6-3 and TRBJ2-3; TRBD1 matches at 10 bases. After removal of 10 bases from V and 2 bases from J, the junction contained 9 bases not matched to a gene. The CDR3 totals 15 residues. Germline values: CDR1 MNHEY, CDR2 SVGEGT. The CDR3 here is CAIRRTGGDTDTQYF. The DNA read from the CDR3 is TGTGCCATCCGGCGGACAGGGGGTGACACAGATACG.

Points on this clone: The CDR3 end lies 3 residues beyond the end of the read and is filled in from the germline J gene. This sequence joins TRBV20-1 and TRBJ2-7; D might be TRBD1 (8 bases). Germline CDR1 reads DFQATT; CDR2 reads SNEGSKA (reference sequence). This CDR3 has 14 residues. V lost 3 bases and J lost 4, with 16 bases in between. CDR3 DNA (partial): TGCAGTGCTAGGGGGGGGACAGGACCTTACGAG. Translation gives CSARGGTGPYE. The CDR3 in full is CSARGGTGPYEQYF.

CDR3 DNA, as far as it was read: TGTGCCAGCAGTTGGGGACTAGCGGGAGGTACG. Its protein product is CASSWGLAGGT. The full CDR3 protein reads CASSWGLAGGTQYF. V is TRBV6-2 or TRBV6-3 and J is TRBJ2-3, with 15 nucleotides matching TRBD2. The read falls 3 residues short of the CDR3 end, and the missing part is taken from the germline J gene. After removal of 4 bases from V and 8 bases from J, the junction contained 1 base not matched to a gene. Germline CDR1 is MNHEY and CDR2 is SVGEGT. The CDR3 runs to 14 residues.

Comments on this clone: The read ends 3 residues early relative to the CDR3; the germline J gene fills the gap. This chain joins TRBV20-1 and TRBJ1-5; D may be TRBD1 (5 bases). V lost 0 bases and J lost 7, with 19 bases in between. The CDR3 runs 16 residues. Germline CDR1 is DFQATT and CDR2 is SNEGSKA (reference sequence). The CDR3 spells CSARDRAVEGWQPQHF. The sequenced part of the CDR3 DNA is TGCAGTGCTAGAGATCGGGCTGTGGAGGGGTGGCAGCCC.

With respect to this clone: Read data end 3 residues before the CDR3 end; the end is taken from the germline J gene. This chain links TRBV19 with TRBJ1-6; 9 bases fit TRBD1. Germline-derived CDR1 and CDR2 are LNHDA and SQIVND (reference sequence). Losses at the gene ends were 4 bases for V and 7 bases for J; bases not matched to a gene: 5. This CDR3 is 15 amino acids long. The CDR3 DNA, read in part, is TGTGCCAGTAGTAAGCGGGGACAGGGCAATTCACCC. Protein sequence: CASSKRGQGNSP. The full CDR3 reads CASSKRGQGNSPLHF.